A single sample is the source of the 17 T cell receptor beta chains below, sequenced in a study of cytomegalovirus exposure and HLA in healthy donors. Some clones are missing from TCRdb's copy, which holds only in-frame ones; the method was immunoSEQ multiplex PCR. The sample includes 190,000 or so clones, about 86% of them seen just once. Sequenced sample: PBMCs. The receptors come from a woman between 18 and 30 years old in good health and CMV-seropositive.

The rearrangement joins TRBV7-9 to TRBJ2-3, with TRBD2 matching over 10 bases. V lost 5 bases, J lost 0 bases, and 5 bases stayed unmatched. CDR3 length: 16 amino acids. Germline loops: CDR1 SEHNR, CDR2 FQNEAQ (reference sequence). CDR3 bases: TGTGCCAGCAGCCCCCTAGCGGGGGCTAGCACAGATACGCAGTATTTT. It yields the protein CASSPLAGASTDTQYF.

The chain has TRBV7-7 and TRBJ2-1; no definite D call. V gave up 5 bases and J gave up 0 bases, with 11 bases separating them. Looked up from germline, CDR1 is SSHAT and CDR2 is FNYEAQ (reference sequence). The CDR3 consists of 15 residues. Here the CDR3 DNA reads TGTGCCAGCAGCCCGGCCCGGAGCTCCTACAATGAGCAGTTCTTC. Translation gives CASSPARSSYNEQFF. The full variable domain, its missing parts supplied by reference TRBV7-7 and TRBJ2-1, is GAGVSQSPRYKVTKRGQDVTLRCDPISSHATLYWYQQALGQGPEFLTYFNYEAQPDKSGLPSDRFSAERPEGSISTLTIQRTEQRDSAMYRCASSPARSSYNEQFFGPGTRLTVL.

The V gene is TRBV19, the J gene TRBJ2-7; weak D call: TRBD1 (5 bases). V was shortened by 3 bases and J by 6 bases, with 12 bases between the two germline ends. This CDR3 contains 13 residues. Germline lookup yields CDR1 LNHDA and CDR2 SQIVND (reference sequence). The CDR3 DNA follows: TGTGCCAGTAGTATTGTCAGGGAAGGCGAGCAGTACTTC. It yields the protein CASSIVREGEQYF. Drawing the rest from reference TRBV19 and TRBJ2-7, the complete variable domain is DGGITQSPKYLFRKEGQNVTLSCEQNLNHDAMYWYRQDPGQGLRLIYYSQIVNDFQKGDIAEGYSVSREKKESFPLTVTSAQKNPTAFYLCASSIVREGEQYFGPGTRLTVT.

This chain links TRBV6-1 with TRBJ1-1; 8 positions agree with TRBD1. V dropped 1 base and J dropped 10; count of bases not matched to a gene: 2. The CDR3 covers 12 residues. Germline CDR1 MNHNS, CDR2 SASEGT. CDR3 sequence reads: CASSEGTGSAFF. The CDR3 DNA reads TGTGCCAGCAGTGAAGGGACAGGGTCAGCTTTCTTT.

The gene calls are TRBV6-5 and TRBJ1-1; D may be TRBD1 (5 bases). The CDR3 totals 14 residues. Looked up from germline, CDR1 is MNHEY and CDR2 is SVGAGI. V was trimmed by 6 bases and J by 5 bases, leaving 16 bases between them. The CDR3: CASRSGMGGTEAFF. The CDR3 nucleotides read TGTGCCAGCAGGAGCGGTATGGGGGGGACTGAAGCTTTCTTT.

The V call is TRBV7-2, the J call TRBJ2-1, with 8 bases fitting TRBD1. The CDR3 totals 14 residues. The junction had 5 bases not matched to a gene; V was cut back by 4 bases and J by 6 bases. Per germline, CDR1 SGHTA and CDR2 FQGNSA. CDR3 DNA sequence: TGTGCCAGCAGCTCGGGACAGGCCCTCAATGAGCAGTTCTTC. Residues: CASSSGQALNEQFF.

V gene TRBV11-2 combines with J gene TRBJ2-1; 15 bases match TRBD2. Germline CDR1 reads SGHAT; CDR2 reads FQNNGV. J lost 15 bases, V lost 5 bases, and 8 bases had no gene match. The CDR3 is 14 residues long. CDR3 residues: CASSAWTSGGARFF. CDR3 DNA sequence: TGTGCCAGCAGCGCCTGGACTAGCGGGGGGGCCCGGTTCTTC.

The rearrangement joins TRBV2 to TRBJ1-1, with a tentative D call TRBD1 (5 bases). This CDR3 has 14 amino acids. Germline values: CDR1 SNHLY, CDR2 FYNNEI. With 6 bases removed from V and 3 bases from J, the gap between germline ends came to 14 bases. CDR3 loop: CASRGASYYTEAFF. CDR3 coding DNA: TGTGCCAGCAGAGGGGCCAGCTATTACACTGAAGCTTTCTTT.

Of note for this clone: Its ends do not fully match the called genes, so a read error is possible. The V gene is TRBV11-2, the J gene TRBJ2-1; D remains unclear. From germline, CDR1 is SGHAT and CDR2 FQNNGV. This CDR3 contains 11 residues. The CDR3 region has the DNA TGTGCCAGCAGCTTAGAAGGTAGCCTACTCTTC. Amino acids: CASSLEGSLLF.

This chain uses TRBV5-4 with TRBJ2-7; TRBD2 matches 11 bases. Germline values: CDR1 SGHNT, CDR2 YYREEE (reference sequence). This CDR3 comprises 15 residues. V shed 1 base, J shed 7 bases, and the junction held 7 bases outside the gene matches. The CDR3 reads CASSLTTSGEGEQYF. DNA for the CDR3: TGTGCCAGCAGCTTGACGACTAGCGGGGAGGGGGAGCAGTACTTC.

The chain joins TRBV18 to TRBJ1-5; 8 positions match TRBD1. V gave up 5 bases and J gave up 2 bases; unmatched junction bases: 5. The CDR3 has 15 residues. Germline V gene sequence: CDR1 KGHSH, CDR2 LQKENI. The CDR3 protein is CASSDRGGGNQPQHF. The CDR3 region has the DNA TGTGCCAGCTCAGACAGGGGAGGGGGCAATCAGCCCCAGCATTTT.

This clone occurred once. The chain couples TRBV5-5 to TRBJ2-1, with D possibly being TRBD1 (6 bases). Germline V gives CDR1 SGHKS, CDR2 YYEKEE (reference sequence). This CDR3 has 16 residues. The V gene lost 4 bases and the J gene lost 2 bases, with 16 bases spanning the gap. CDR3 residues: CASSPWTDRPYNEQFF. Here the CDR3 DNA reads TGTGCCAGCAGCCCTTGGACAGACCGTCCCTACAATGAGCAGTTCTTC.

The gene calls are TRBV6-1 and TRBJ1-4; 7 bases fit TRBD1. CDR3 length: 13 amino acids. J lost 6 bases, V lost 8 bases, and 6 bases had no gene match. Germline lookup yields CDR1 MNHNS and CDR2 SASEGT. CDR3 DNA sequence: TGTGCCAGCCGCCGGGACAGTGATGAAAAACTGTTTTTT. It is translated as CASRRDSDEKLFF.

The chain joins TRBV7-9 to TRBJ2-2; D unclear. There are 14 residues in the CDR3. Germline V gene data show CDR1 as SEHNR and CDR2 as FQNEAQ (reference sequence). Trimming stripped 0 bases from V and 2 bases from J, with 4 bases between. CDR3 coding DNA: TGTGCCAGCAGCTTAGCAGCAAACACCGGGGAGCTGTTTTTT. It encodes CASSLAANTGELFF.

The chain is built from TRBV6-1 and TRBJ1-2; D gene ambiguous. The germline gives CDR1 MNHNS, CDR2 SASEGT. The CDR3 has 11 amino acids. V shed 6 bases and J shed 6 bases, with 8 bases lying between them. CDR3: CASSPGNGYTF. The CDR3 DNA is TGTGCCAGCAGCCCGGGGAATGGCTACACCTTC.

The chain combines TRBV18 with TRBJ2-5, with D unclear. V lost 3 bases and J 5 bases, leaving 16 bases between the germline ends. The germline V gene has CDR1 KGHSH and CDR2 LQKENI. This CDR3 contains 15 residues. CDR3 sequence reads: CASSPLGLIRETQYF. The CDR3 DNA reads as TGTGCCAGCTCACCTTTGGGCCTAATCAGGGAGACCCAGTACTTC. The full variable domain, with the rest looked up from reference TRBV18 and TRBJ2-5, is NAGVMQNPRHLVRRRGQEARLRCSPMKGHSHVYWYRQLPEEGLKFMVYLQKENIIDESGMPKERFSAEFPKEGPSILRIQQVVRGDSAAYFCASSPLGLIRETQYFGPGTRLLVL.

As DNA, the CDR3 is TGCGCCAGCAGTGAGTCTAGCGGGCAAGGATATACGCAGTATTTT. Translating gives CASSESSGQGYTQYF. The genes are TRBV10-2 and TRBJ2-3; 7 bases fit TRBD2. CDR3 size: 15 residues. The germline CDR1 and CDR2 sequences are WSHSY and SAAADI. The J segment lost 7 bases and the V segment lost 0 bases, leaving 7 bases of the junction unmatched.